Listed here are 13 T cell receptor beta chains from one sample, sequenced in a study of tumor-infiltrating lymphocytes in oesophageal squamous cell carcinoma. TCRdb used MiXCR to reprocess the PCR reads, holding one entry per CDR3 protein. The sample shows roughly 20,000 distinct CDR3 sequences, over 40% of them seen only once. The sample consisted of normal esophageal tissue next to the tumor. Every receptor here comes from a male donor with esophageal squamous cell carcinoma.

The rearrangement joins TRBV9 to TRBJ1-2; no clear D gene. V was pared by 1 base and J by 8 bases, with 12 bases between. Germline V lookup: CDR1 SGDLS, CDR2 YYNGEE. The CDR3 is made up of 13 amino acids. Written as DNA, the CDR3 is TGTGCCAGCAGCGTAAGGGCAAAAGGGGGCTACACCTTC. Translated, it gives CASSVRAKGGYTF.

The sample holds many counts of this clonotype. The chain recombines TRBV7-2 with TRBJ2-5; D may be TRBD2 (5 bases). The end of the DNA is better explained by TRBJ2-7, so the J call may be wrong. The CDR3 has 14 residues. Germline V gene sequence: CDR1 SGHTA, CDR2 FQGNSA. CDR3 in amino acids: CASSLGPRAYEQYF. CDR3 DNA sequence: TGTGCCAGCAGCTTAGGGCCGCGGGCCTACGAGCAGTACTTC.

This clonotype was recorded at least ten times. The gene calls are TRBV19 and TRBJ2-6, with D unclear. Germline loops: CDR1 LNHDA, CDR2 SQIVND (reference sequence). This CDR3 spans 12 amino acids. Between the trimmed V and J ends, which lost 3 bases and 12 bases, there was a span of 9 bases. This chain's CDR3 is CASSISWGVLTF. As DNA, the CDR3 is TGTGCCAGTAGTATTTCCTGGGGCGTCCTGACTTTC.

This clonotype was counted ten times or more. The chain has TRBV19 and TRBJ2-5; D is uncertain. The CDR3 consists of 14 residues. Germline V CDR1 and CDR2: LNHDA, SQIVND (reference sequence). Between the trimmed V and J ends, which lost 9 bases and 3 bases, there was a span of 17 bases. CDR3 region: CASQQMGIEETQYF. The CDR3 DNA reads TGTGCCAGCCAACAAATGGGAATTGAAGAGACCCAGTACTTC.

This clonotype was counted a few times. The chain carries TRBV24-1 and TRBJ1-2, with a tentative D call TRBD1 (6 bases). V lost 5 bases and J 2 bases, leaving 8 bases between the germline ends. From germline, CDR1 is KGHDR and CDR2 SFDVKD. This CDR3 contains 13 residues. The CDR3 protein is CATSVDRNYGYTF. The CDR3 coding sequence is TGTGCCACCAGTGTTGACAGGAACTATGGCTACACCTTC.

Ten or more counts support this clonotype. The chain employs TRBV5-1 and TRBJ2-1; D remains unclear. This CDR3 region has 15 residues. Trimming took 0 bases from V and 3 from J, leaving 10 bases between them. Germline CDR1 is SGHRS and CDR2 is YFSETQ. CDR3 in DNA: TGCGCCAGCAGCTTGGATTCGGGCCGCTACAATGAGCAGTTCTTC. As protein: CASSLDSGRYNEQFF.

This clonotype was counted a few times. This chain links TRBV7-2 with TRBJ2-4, with TRBD2 identical over 11 bases. The length of the CDR3 is 16 residues. J lost 13 bases, V lost 1 base, and 12 bases had no gene match. Germline CDR1 SGHTA, CDR2 FQGNSA. The CDR3, as DNA: TGTGCCAGCAGCTTAGGACTACTAGCGGGAGCTACTAAGCAGTACTTC. It codes for CASSLGLLAGATKQYF.

CDR3 sequence: CASSLAGGLIGEQFF. CDR3 sequence (DNA): TGTGCCAGCTCACTAGCGGGAGGGCTGATTGGTGAGCAGTTCTTC. The rearrangement links TRBV18 to TRBJ2-1; 11 bases are shared with TRBD2. Germline V gene data show CDR1 as KGHSH and CDR2 as LQKENI. J lost 9 bases, V lost 4 bases, and 8 bases had no gene match. This CDR3 is built from 15 residues.

This clonotype showed up just a few times. V usage is TRBV5-6 and J usage is TRBJ2-5; D is unresolved. The CDR3 is made up of 15 amino acids. Germline loops: CDR1 SGHDT, CDR2 YYEEEE. The V end lost 3 bases, the J end lost 2 bases, and 14 bases lay between the germline ends. The CDR3: CASSSGRSAQETQYF. In DNA, the CDR3 is TGTGCCAGCAGCTCCGGCCGTTCCGCTCAAGAGACCCAGTACTTC.

The chain employs TRBV11-1 and TRBJ1-2; 12 bases line up with TRBD1. Trimming took 4 bases from V and 4 from J; bases not matched to a gene: 7. The CDR3 runs 16 residues. Germline V gives CDR1 SGHAT, CDR2 FQDESV (reference sequence). As DNA, the CDR3 is TGTGCCAGCAGCTCCTCCCGGGACAGGGGGCCCTATGGCTACACCTTC. It specifies CASSSSRDRGPYGYTF.

This clonotype showed up many times. V gene TRBV7-8 combines with J gene TRBJ1-5, with a possible D match to TRBD1 (6 bases). Trimming removed 0 bases from V and 4 bases from J, with 10 bases in between. In germline, CDR1 is SGHVS, CDR2 FQNEAQ. This CDR3 spans 15 amino acids. In DNA, the CDR3 is TGTGCCAGCAGCTTAGCGGGACATACTAATCAGCCCCAGCATTTT. It is translated as CASSLAGHTNQPQHF.

The rearrangement links TRBV7-8 to TRBJ1-1, with TRBD2 matching 15 bases. With the DNA end fitting TRBJ2-3 better, the J assignment may be wrong. CDR1 is SGHVS, CDR2 FQNEAQ, per germline. This CDR3 has 15 amino acids. As DNA, the CDR3 is TGTGCCAGCATGTGGGGGACTAGCGGGGGGGATACGCAGTATTTT. It is translated as CASMWGTSGGDTQYF.

The chain combines TRBV4-3 with TRBJ2-2, with 7 nucleotides matching TRBD1. The CDR3 length is 16 residues. The J segment lost 5 bases and the V segment lost 0 bases, leaving 6 bases of the junction unmatched. The germline gives CDR1 LGHNA, CDR2 YSLEER. CDR3 residues: CASSQEGQPGTGELFF. DNA of the CDR3: TGCGCCAGCAGCCAAGAGGGACAGCCGGGGACCGGGGAGCTGTTTTTT.